This TCR beta chain is drawn from a study of blood T cell repertoires in COVID-19. The CDR3 spans 16 residues. Trimming shortened V by 1 base and J by 4 bases, and 17 bases separated the two germline ends. The V gene's germline CDR1 is LNHDA and CDR2 SQIVND (reference sequence). Authors' methods: Reference gene primer amplification yielded estimated nucleated cell counts. Sequencing was performed with immunoSEQ multiplex PCR; in TCRdb, only in-frame clones are kept and a portion is missing. That table gives V, J and clone size, and the DNA gave D and trimming. Of roughly 99,000 clones in the sample, about nine tenths were seen once. In this sample, this clone turned up once.

Specimen: peripheral blood. The V call is TRBV19, the J call TRBJ2-7, with TRBD2 as a possible D gene (5 bases). The origin of this receptor is a man aged 45-60 years with active or convalescent COVID-19. The CDR3 reads CASSIGAEGEPYEQYF. CDR3 DNA sequence: TGTGCCAGTAGTATAGGAGCCGAGGGCGAACCTTACGAGCAGTACTTC.